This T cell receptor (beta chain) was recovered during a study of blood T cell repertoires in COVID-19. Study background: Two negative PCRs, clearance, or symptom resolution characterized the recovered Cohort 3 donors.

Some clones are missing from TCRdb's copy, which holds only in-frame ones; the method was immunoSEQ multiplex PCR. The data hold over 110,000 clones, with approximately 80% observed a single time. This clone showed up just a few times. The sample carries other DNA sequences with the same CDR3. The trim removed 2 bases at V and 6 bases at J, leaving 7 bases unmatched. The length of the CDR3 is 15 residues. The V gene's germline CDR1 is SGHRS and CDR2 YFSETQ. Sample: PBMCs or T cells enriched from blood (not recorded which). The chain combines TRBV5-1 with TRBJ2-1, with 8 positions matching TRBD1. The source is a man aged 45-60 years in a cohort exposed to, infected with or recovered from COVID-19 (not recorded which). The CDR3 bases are TGCGCCAGCAGCTTCGGGCAGGGGGCTAGCAATGAGCAGTTCTTC. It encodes CASSFGQGASNEQFF.